These T cell receptor beta chains were read from a single sample in a study of blood T cell repertoires in COVID-19. The repertoire was sequenced with immunoSEQ multiplex PCR; TCRdb's copy has only in-frame clones and lacks some. The sample lists 250,000 to 350,000 clones, approximately 89% occurring once. Specimen: peripheral blood. The origin of the receptors is a woman aged 55-69 years with acute or convalescent COVID-19. Each CDR3 is given with its conserved first and last residue. D genes are given only for firm matches. Rows may omit the clone size; those that give it use once, few, many or a size class.

CDR3 DNA: TGTGCCAGCAGCGTGGGACAGGGGATCGATGAGCAGTTCTTC
CDR3 protein: CASSVGQGIDEQFF
D gene: TRBD1
V gene: TRBV7-9
J gene: TRBJ2-1
clone size: NA

CDR3 DNA: TGTGCCAGCAGCCAAGATCTGGGGAGGAATAAGAACACTGAAGCTTTCTTT
CDR3 protein: CASSQDLGRNKNTEAFF
D gene: NA
V gene: TRBV4-2
J gene: TRBJ1-1
clone size: once

CDR3 DNA: TGTGCCAGCAGCACTAGGACTGACTTGAGTTACGAGCAGTACTTC
CDR3 protein: CASSTRTDLSYEQYF
D gene: NA
V gene: TRBV5-5
J gene: TRBJ2-7
clone size: once

CDR3 DNA: TGTGCCACCAGCAGGGAGAGGGGAGGAAACACTGAAGCTTTCTTT
CDR3 protein: CATSRERGGNTEAFF
D gene: NA
V gene: TRBV15
J gene: TRBJ1-1
clone size: once

CDR3 DNA: TGTGCCAGCAGGAGGGGCGGGGGGGCCGGAGCCAAAAACATTCAGTACTTC
CDR3 protein: CASRRGGGAGAKNIQYF
D gene: TRBD2
V gene: TRBV2
J gene: TRBJ2-4
clone size: NA

CDR3 DNA: TGCGCCAGCAGCCAAGAACACAGGGGAACCTACGAGCAGTACTTC
CDR3 protein: CASSQEHRGTYEQYF
D gene: TRBD1
V gene: TRBV4-3
J gene: TRBJ2-7
clone size: NA

CDR3 DNA: TGTGCCAGCAGCCAGACAGGGAGGGGCTACACCTTC
CDR3 protein: CASSQTGRGYTF
D gene: TRBD1
V gene: TRBV9
J gene: TRBJ1-2
clone size: NA

CDR3 DNA: TGTGCCAGCAGCGGAGGCGGGACAGGGGTCGAAAAACTGTTTTTT
CDR3 protein: CASSGGGTGVEKLFF
D gene: TRBD1
V gene: TRBV9
J gene: TRBJ1-4
clone size: NA

CDR3 DNA: TGTGCCAGCAGCCTTGGTCGGACAGGGCACAGGGGAAACACCATATATTTT
CDR3 protein: CASSLGRTGHRGNTIYF
D gene: TRBD1
V gene: TRBV5-6
J gene: TRBJ1-3
clone size: NA

CDR3 DNA: TGTGCCAGCAGGTGGCCTAGCACAGATACGCAGTATTTT
CDR3 protein: CASRWPSTDTQYF
D gene: NA
V gene: TRBV6-5
J gene: TRBJ2-3
clone size: NA

CDR3 DNA: TGTGCCAGCAGCAGGGGGGGAACAACTAATGAAAAACTGTTTTTT
CDR3 protein: CASSRGGTTNEKLFF
D gene: NA
V gene: TRBV9
J gene: TRBJ1-4
clone size: NA

CDR3 DNA: TGTGCCAGCAGCCAAGGGACTAGCGGGGGCCTCGGGTACATTCAGTACTTC
CDR3 protein: CASSQGTSGGLGYIQYF
D gene: TRBD2
V gene: TRBV3-1/TRBV3-2
J gene: TRBJ2-4
clone size: NA

CDR3 DNA: TGTGCCTGGACAAGGGAGGGCACTGAAGCTTTCTTT
CDR3 protein: CAWTREGTEAFF
D gene: NA
V gene: TRBV30
J gene: TRBJ1-1
clone size: once

CDR3 DNA: TGTGCCAGCAGCTGGCCTTTAGCGGGGGGGCCACCTCGGTCCCAGTACTTC
CDR3 protein: CASSWPLAGGPPRSQYF
D gene: TRBD2
V gene: TRBV11-2
J gene: TRBJ2-5
clone size: NA

CDR3 DNA: TGTGCCAGCAGCTCGGGACAGGGCCTAGCCGAGGGCCTTTTCAATGAGCAGTTCTTC
CDR3 protein: CASSSGQGLAEGLFNEQFF
D gene: TRBD1
V gene: TRBV7-9
J gene: TRBJ2-1
clone size: NA

CDR3 DNA: TGTGCCAGCCACCCCGGGGCGGGAGGACGTTTGGATACGCAGTATTTT
CDR3 protein: CASHPGAGGRLDTQYF
D gene: TRBD2
V gene: TRBV19
J gene: TRBJ2-3
clone size: NA

CDR3 DNA: TGTGCCAGCAGCGGAAGGGGACTAGCGGGAGAAGAGACCCAGTACTTC
CDR3 protein: CASSGRGLAGEETQYF
D gene: TRBD2
V gene: TRBV6-4
J gene: TRBJ2-5
clone size: NA

CDR3 DNA: TGTGCCAGCAGCCAAAAACTTTCAGATACGCAGTATTTT
CDR3 protein: CASSQKLSDTQYF
D gene: NA
V gene: TRBV4-2
J gene: TRBJ2-3
clone size: NA

CDR3 DNA: TGTGCCAGCAGTGCAGGGGAGCGTTCACCCCTCCACTTT
CDR3 protein: CASSAGERSPLHF
D gene: NA
V gene: TRBV2
J gene: TRBJ1-6
clone size: NA

CDR3 DNA: TGTGCCAGCAGCTTAGATCAGGGGCAGCGTCTTTCTTTT
CDR3 protein: CASSLDQGQRLSF
D gene: NA
V gene: TRBV7-2
J gene: TRBJ1-1
clone size: NA

CDR3 DNA: TGTGCCAGCAGATCAGGGTTTAGCGGGGGGTACAATGAGCAGTTCTTC
CDR3 protein: CASRSGFSGGYNEQFF
D gene: TRBD2
V gene: TRBV7-9
J gene: TRBJ2-1
clone size: NA

CDR3 DNA: TGTGCCAGCAGCCCCTCCGTGGGCTCCGGGGAGCTGTTTTTT
CDR3 protein: CASSPSVGSGELFF
D gene: NA
V gene: TRBV16
J gene: TRBJ2-2
clone size: NA

CDR3 DNA: TGTGCCAGCAGCCTAGCGGGCTCCTATAATTCACCCCTCCACTTT
CDR3 protein: CASSLAGSYNSPLHF
D gene: NA
V gene: TRBV5-6
J gene: TRBJ1-6
clone size: NA

CDR3 DNA: TGTGCCAGCAGCCACCGGGCGGGGGGGCCGAATGAGCAGTTCTTC
CDR3 protein: CASSHRAGGPNEQFF
D gene: TRBD2
V gene: TRBV3-1/TRBV3-2
J gene: TRBJ2-1
clone size: NA